This TCR beta chain was sequenced in a study of shared T cell receptors in the human thymus. Clones were sequenced by immunoSEQ multiplex PCR, and TCRdb holds only the in-frame ones, with some missing. Of tens of thousands of clones in the sample, about 95% were seen once. Germline lookup yields CDR1 KGHSH and CDR2 LQKENI. This CDR3 contains 17 residues. V gave up 2 bases and J gave up 4 bases, with 18 bases separating them. Sequences were obtained from thymocytes. The chain links TRBV18 to TRBJ1-3, with D hard to call. This TCR derives from a human donor. In DNA, the CDR3 is TGTGCCAGCTCACCATACAGTCTAACAATACCAGGAAACACCATATATTTT. Amino acids: CASSPYSLTIPGNTIYF. Full variable domain (rest looked up from reference TRBV18 and TRBJ1-3): NAGVMQNPRHLVRRRGQEARLRCSPMKGHSHVYWYRQLPEEGLKFMVYLQKENIIDESGMPKERFSAEFPKEGPSILRIQQVVRGDSAAYFCASSPYSLTIPGNTIYFGEGSWLTVV.